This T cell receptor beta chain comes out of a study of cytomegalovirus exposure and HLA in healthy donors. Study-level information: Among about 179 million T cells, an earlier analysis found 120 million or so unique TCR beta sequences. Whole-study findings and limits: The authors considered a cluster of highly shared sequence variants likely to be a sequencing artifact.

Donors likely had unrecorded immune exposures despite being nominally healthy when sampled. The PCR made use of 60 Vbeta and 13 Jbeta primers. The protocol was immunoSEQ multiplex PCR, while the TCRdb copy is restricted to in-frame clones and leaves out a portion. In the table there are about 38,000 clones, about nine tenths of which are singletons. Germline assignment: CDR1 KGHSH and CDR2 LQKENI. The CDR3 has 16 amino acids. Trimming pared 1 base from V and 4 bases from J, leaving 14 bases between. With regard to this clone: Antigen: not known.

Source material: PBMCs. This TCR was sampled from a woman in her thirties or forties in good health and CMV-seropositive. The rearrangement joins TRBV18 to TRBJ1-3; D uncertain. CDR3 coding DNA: TGTGCCAGCTCACCACGTCCTGGGGAGGACGGAAACACCATATATTTT. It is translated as CASSPRPGEDGNTIYF.